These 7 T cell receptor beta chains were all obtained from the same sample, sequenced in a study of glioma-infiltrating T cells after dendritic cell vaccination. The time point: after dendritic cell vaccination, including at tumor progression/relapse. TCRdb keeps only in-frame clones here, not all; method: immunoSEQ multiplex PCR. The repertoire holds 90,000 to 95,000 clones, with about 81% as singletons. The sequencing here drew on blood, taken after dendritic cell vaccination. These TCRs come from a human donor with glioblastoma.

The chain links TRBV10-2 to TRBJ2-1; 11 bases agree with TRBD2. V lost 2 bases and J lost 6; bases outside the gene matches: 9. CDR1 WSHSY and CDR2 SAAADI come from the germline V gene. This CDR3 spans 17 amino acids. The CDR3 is CASSERLAGPLFNEQFF. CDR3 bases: TGCGCCAGCAGTGAGAGACTAGCGGGACCCCTATTCAATGAGCAGTTCTTC.

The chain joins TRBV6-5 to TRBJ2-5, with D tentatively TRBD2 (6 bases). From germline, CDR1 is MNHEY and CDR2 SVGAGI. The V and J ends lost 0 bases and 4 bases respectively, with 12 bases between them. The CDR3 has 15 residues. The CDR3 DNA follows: TGTGCCAGCAGTTACTCTTGGGCCGGGGGAGAGACCCAGTACTTC. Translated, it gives CASSYSWAGGETQYF.

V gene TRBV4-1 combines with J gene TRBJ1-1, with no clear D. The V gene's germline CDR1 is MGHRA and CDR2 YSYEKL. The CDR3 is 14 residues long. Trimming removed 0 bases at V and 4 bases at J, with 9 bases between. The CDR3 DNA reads TGCGCCAGCAGCCAAGATAACAGCCGCACTGAAGCTTTCTTT. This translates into CASSQDNSRTEAFF.

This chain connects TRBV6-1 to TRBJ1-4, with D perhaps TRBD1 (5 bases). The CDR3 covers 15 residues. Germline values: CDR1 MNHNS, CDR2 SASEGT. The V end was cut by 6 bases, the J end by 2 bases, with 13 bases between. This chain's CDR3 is CASRGGGGTNEKLFF. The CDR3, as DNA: TGTGCCAGCAGGGGGGGAGGCGGGACTAATGAAAAACTGTTTTTT.

The CDR3: CATSRDGQGTSTDTQYF. The CDR3 nucleotides read TGTGCCACCAGCAGAGATGGGCAGGGAACTAGCACAGATACGCAGTATTTT. This chain connects TRBV15 to TRBJ2-3; D possibly corresponds to TRBD1 (5 bases). Germline loops: CDR1 LNHNV, CDR2 YYDKDF (reference sequence). The CDR3 covers 17 residues. Between the trimmed V and J ends, which lost 0 bases and 0 bases, there was a span of 13 bases.

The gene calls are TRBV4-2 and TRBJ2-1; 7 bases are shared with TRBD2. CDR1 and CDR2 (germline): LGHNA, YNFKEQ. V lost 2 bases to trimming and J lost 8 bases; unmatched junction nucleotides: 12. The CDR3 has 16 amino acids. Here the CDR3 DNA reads TGTGCCAGCAGCCAATTGAAAGCGGGAATTTCCGATGAGCAGTTCTTC. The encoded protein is CASSQLKAGISDEQFF.

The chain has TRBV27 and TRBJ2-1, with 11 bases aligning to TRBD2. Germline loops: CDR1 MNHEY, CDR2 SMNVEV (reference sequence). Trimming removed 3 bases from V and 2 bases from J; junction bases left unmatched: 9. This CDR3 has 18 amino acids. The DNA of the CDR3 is TGTGCCAGCAGTTTCAACATACCGGGACTAGCGGCCTACAATGAGCAGTTCTTC. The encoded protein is CASSFNIPGLAAYNEQFF.